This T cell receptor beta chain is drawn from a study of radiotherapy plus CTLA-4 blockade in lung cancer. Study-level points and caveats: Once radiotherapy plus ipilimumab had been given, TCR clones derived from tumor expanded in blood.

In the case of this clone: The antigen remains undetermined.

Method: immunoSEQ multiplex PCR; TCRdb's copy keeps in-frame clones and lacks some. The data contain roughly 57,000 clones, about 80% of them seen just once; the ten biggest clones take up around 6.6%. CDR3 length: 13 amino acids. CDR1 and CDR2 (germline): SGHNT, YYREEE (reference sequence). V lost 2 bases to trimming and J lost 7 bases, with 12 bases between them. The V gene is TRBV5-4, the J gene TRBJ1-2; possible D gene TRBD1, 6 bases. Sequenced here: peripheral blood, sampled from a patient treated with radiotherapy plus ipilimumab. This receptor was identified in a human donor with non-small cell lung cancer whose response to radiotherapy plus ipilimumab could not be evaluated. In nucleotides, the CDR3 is TGTGCCAGCAGCTTTTTTGAGGGGGTTGGCTACACCTTC. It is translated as CASSFFEGVGYTF. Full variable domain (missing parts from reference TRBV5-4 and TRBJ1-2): ETGVTQSPTHLIKTRGQQVTLRCSSQSGHNTVSWYQQALGQGPQFIFQYYREEENGRGNFPPRFSGLQFPNYSSELNVNALELDDSALYLCASSFFEGVGYTFGSGTRLTVV.